This T cell receptor (beta chain) was sequenced for a study of spatial heterogeneity in lung cancer. J gave up 8 bases and V 4 bases, and 8 bases lay outside the gene matches. The CDR3 totals 14 residues. In germline, CDR1 is LNHDA, CDR2 SQIVND (reference sequence). A word on this clonotype: Its antigen remains unknown.

General study findings and limits: More often at tumor resection than at routine follow-up, ubiquitous expanded tumor TCRs were detected in the blood.

TCRdb reprocessed the 5' RACE reads with MiXCR, giving one entry per CDR3 protein. The sample lists about 48,000 distinct CDR3 sequences, 5.3% seen once, with 11% in the top ten. Time point denoted: sample taken at primary tumor resection. The input material, whole RNA from tumor, nontumor lung or frozen PBMC, was sequenced unsorted. The chain is built from TRBV19 and TRBJ2-1, with 7 bases aligning to TRBD1. This sequence was found in a male donor with early-stage non-small cell lung cancer. The starting material was PBMCs, obtained at surgery. The CDR3 coding sequence is TGTGCCAGTAGTAGGGCAGGGGGTGTCGATGAGCAGTTCTTC. Residues: CASSRAGGVDEQFF.